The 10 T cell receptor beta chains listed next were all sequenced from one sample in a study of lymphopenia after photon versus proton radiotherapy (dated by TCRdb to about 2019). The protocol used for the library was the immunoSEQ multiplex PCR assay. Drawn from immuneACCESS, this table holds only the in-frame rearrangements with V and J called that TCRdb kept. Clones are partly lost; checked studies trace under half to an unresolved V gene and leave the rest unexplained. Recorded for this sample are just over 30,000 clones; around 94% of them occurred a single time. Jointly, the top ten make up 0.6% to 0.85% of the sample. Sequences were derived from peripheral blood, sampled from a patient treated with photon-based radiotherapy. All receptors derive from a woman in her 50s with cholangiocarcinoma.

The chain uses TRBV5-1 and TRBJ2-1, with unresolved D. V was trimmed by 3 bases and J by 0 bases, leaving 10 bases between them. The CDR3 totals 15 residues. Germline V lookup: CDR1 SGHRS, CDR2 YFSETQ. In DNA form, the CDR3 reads TGCGCCAGCAGCTCGCCTCAGAGCTCCTACAATGAGCAGTTCTTC. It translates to CASSSPQSSYNEQFF.

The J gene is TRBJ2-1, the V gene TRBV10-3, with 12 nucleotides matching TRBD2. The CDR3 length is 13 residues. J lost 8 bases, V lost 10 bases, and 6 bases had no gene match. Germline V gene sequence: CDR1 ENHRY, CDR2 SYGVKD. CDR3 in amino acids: CATASGGDDEQFF. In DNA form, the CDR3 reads TGTGCCACGGCTAGCGGGGGGGACGATGAGCAGTTCTTC.

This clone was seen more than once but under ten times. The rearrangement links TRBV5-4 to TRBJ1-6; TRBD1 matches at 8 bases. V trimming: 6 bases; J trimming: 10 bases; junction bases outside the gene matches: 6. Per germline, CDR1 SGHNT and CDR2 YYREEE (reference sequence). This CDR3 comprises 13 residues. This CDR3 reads CASKDRASSPLHF. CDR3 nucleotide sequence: TGTGCCAGCAAGGACAGGGCCTCCTCACCCCTCCACTTT.

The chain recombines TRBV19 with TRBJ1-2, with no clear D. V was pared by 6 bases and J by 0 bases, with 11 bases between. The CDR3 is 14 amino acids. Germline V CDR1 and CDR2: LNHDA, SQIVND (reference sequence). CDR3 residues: CASSLTGTNYGYTF. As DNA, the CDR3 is TGTGCCAGTAGCCTGACTGGAACTAACTATGGCTACACCTTC.

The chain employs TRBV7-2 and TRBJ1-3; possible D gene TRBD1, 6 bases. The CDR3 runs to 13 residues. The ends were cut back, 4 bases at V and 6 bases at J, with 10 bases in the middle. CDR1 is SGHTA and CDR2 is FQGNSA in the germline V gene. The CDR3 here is CASSSGQENTIYF. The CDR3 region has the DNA TGTGCCAGCAGCTCGGGACAAGAAAACACCATATATTTT. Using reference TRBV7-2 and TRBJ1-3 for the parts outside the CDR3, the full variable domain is GAGVSQSPSNKVTEKGKDVELRCDPISGHTALYWYRQSLGQGLEFLIYFQGNSAPDKSGLPSDRFSAERTGGSVSTLTIQRTQQEDSAVYLCASSSGQENTIYFGEGSWLTVV.

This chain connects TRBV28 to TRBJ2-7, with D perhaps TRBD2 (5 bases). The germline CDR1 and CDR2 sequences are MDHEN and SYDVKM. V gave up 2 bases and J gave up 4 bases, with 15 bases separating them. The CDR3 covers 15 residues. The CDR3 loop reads CASSLGRVGEYEQYF. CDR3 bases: TGTGCCAGCAGTTTAGGAAGGGTGGGAGAGTACGAGCAGTACTTC. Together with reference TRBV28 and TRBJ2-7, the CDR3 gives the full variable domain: DVKVTQSSRYLVKRTGEKVFLECVQDMDHENMFWYRQDPGLGLRLIYFSYDVKMKEKGDIPEGYSVSREKKERFSLILESASTNQTSMYLCASSLGRVGEYEQYFGPGTRLTVT.

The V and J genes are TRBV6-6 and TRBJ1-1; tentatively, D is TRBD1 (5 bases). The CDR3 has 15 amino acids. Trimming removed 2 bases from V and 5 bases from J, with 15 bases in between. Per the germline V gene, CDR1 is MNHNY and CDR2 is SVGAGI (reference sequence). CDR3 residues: CASSYEAGRGTEAFF. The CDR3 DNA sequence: TGTGCCAGCAGTTACGAAGCCGGAAGGGGAACTGAAGCTTTCTTT.

The CDR3 nucleotides read TGTGCCAGCTCACCAGAGGACCTATACTACAATGAGCAGTTCTTC. Translating it yields CASSPEDLYYNEQFF. The chain links TRBV18 to TRBJ2-1; D is unclear. The CDR3 contains 15 residues. Looked up from germline, CDR1 is KGHSH and CDR2 is LQKENI. V shed 2 bases and J shed 3 bases, with 11 bases lying between them.

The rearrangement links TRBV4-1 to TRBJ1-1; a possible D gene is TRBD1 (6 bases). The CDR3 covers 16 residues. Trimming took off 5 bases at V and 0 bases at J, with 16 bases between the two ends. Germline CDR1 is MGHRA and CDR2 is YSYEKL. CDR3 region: CASSISRTAMNTEAFF. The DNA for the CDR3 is TGCGCCAGCAGCATAAGCAGGACAGCCATGAACACTGAAGCTTTCTTT.

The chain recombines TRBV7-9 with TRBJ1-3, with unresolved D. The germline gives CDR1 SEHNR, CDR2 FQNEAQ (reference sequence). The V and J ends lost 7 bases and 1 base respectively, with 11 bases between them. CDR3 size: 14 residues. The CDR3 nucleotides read TGTGCCAGCACCCTCTTCGATTCTGGAAACACCATATATTTT. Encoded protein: CASTLFDSGNTIYF.